This paragraph covers one T cell receptor beta chain sequence. Its specificity is not known. This sample is part of a study of cytotoxic CD8 clonotypes in ibrutinib-treated CLL. General study results and limits: Clonality, elevated at ibrutinib response, dropped back toward baseline at progression.

CDR1 is SGHTA and CDR2 is FQGNSA in the germline V gene. Trimming removed 5 bases at V and 5 bases at J, with 17 bases between. This CDR3 comprises 15 residues. The repertoire was sequenced with immunoSEQ multiplex PCR; TCRdb's copy has only in-frame clones and lacks some. The table shows about 15,000 clones, with 80% to 85% occurring only once. Source: PBMCs, taken before ibrutinib treatment. The clonotype comes from a human donor with chronic lymphocytic leukemia. The chain links TRBV7-2 to TRBJ2-3; weak D call: TRBD1 (5 bases). The CDR3 sequence: CASSLMQGLGDTQYF. CDR3 nucleotide sequence: TGTGCCAGCAGCCTGATGCAGGGTTTGGGAGATACGCAGTATTTT.